Listed below are T cell receptor beta chains from one sample, sequenced in a study of T cells in Graves' hyperthyroidism and ophthalmopathy. Using its own MiXCR run on the multiplex PCR reads, TCRdb lists one record per CDR3 protein. The sample includes hundreds of thousands of distinct CDR3 sequences, around 13% of them seen just once. The sample was blood. These receptors were taken from a woman younger than 30 with Graves' hyperthyroidism. Both conserved end residues are part of each CDR3. A D gene is named only where the DNA matches it firmly. Clone sizes are given selectively: once, few, many, or a class where the clone is expanded.

TRBJ2-1	many	TRBV4-1	-	TGCGCCAGCAGCCAAGAAGGCGGTAGCTCCTACAATGAGCAGTTCTTC	CASSQEGGSSYNEQFF
TRBJ2-1	many	TRBV10-2	-	TGCGCCAGCAGAGGGTTGAGCGGCCAGAGGGTTGACTACAATGAGCAGTTCTTC	CASRGLSGQRVDYNEQFF
TRBJ2-2	few	TRBV28	TRBD1	TGTGCCAGCAGTTCCTACTCCGGGACAGACACCGGGGAGCTGTTTTTT	CASSSYSGTDTGELFF
TRBJ2-1	many	TRBV12-3/TRBV12-4	TRBD2	TGTGCCAGCAGTTTAGGTACTAGCGGACGCAATGAGCAGTTCTTC	CASSLGTSGRNEQFF
TRBJ2-1	many	TRBV20-1	-	TGCAGTGCCCCCCCCACCTTCTCCTACAATGAGCAGTTCTTC	CSAPPTFSYNEQFF
TRBJ2-3	-	TRBV19	-	TGTGCCAGTAGCCAGATGAGGGGCACAGATACGCAGTATTTT	CASSQMRGTDTQYF
TRBJ1-2	-	TRBV30	-	TGTGCCTGGAACCTCAACAGTCCCGGTGGCTACACCTTC	CAWNLNSPGGYTF
TRBJ1-1	many	TRBV12-3/TRBV12-4	-	TGTGCCAGCAGTCGAGAAGGGGTGAGTGAAGCTTTCTTT	CASSREGVSEAFF
TRBJ2-3	-	TRBV24-1	TRBD1	TGTGCCACCAGTGATTTTCTCTTGTCTGCGACAGGGCTTGGACCTAACACAGATACGCAGTATTTT	CATSDFLLSATGLGPNTDTQYF
TRBJ2-3	many	TRBV7-9	TRBD1	TGTGCCAGCAGCACACTTACAGGGGACCCGTCCACAGATACGCAGTATTTT	CASSTLTGDPSTDTQYF
TRBJ1-1	-	TRBV5-1	-	TGCGCCAGCAGCTTGGATGGGGGCCCCCCCCGCACTGAAGCTTTCTTT	CASSLDGGPPRTEAFF
TRBJ2-3	-	TRBV6-1	-	TGTGCCAGCAGTGATGTCAGGGTAGATACGCAGTATTTT	CASSDVRVDTQYF
TRBJ2-5	few	TRBV20-1	-	TGCAGTGCTGGGGGCGGGGGTCAGACCCAGTACTTC	CSAGGGGQTQYF
TRBJ2-3	-	TRBV6-1	TRBD2	TGTGCCAGCAGTCCTCTAGCGGCCCCCCCCTCAGATACGCAGTATTTT	CASSPLAAPPSDTQYF
TRBJ2-7	many	TRBV12-3/TRBV12-4	-	TGTGCCAGCAGCCCTCCCGGAAAACGCTCCTACGAGCAGTACTTC	CASSPPGKRSYEQYF
TRBJ2-7	few	TRBV27	-	TGTGCCAGCAGTTTAGCGGTTCGATCCTACGAGCAGTACTTC	CASSLAVRSYEQYF
TRBJ2-3	few	TRBV25-1	-	TGTGCCAGCAGTGAGGGCCCCGGAGGACACAGCACAGATACGCAGTATTTT	CASSEGPGGHSTDTQYF
TRBJ2-7	-	TRBV27	TRBD2	TGTGCCAGCAGTTCAACTCGGGCTAGCGGGAAAACCACTCCCTACGAGCAGTACTTC	CASSSTRASGKTTPYEQYF
TRBJ2-7	few	TRBV9	-	TGTGCCAGCAGCGCCCACTCCGGGTCGACCTACGAGCAGTACTTC	CASSAHSGSTYEQYF
TRBJ2-2	many	TRBV18	TRBD1	TGTGCCAGCTCACTGGGACAGACAGGCACCGGGGAGCTGTTTTTT	CASSLGQTGTGELFF
TRBJ1-3	few	TRBV20-1	-	TGCAGTGCTAGAGATCGGTTCCGATCGATATATTTT	CSARDRFRSIYF
TRBJ1-4	few	TRBV20-1	-	TGCAGTGCTAGAGATCCCGGGTTAACTAATGAAAAACTGTTTTTT	CSARDPGLTNEKLFF